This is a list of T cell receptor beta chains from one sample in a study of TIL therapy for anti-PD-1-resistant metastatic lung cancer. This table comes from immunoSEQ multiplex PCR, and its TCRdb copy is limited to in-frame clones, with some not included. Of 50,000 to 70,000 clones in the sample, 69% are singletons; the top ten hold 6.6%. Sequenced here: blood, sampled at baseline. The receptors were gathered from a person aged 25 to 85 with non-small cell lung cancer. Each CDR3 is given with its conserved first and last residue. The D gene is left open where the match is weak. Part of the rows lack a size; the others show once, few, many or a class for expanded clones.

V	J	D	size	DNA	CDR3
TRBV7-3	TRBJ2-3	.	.	TGTGCCAGCAGCCCTAAACCGGTCACAGATACGCAGTATTTT	CASSPKPVTDTQYF
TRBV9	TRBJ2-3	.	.	TGTGCCAGCAGCCCACGACAGAGCCGAACCACAGATACGCAGTATTTT	CASSPRQSRTTDTQYF
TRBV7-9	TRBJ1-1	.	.	TGTGCCAGCAGCTTAGTGGGCTCCCTCAACACTGAAGCTTTCTTT	CASSLVGSLNTEAFF
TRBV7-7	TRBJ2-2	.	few	TGTGCTAGCAGCTCAATAGCGGAGAACACCGGGGAGCTGTTTTTT	CASSSIAENTGELFF
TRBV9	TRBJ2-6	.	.	TGTGCCAGCAGCGTGATGGGGTCTGGGGCCAACGTCCTGACTTTC	CASSVMGSGANVLTF
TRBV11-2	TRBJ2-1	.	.	TGTGCCAGCAGCGAGGGACCGCTGGCCTACAATGAGCAGTTCTTC	CASSEGPLAYNEQFF
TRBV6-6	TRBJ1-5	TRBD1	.	TGTGCCAGCAGTCCACAGGGGAATGTTTCGCCCCAGCATTTT	CASSPQGNVSPQHF
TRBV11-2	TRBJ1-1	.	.	TGTGCCAGCAGCGCTAGTTACGGCACTGAAGCTTTCTTT	CASSASYGTEAFF
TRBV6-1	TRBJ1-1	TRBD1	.	TGTGCCAGCAGCGGGACAGGGGCGACCCTTTCAGCTTTCTTT	CASSGTGATLSAFF
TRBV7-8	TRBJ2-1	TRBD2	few	TGTGCCAGCAGCCCCTATAGGGGGCAGACTAGCGGGATCTTCAATGAGCAGTTCTTC	CASSPYRGQTSGIFNEQFF
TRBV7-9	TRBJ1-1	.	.	TGTGCCAGCAGCTTGGTGGGCGCAACTGAAGCTTTCTTT	CASSLVGATEAFF
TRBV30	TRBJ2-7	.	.	TGTGCCTGGAGTGTACGTGGCGCCGTAGCCTACGAGCAGTACTTC	CAWSVRGAVAYEQYF
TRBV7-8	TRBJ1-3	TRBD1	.	TGTGCCAGCAGCCCCCACGGGGGCCGGGGACAGAGCTCTGGAAACACCATATATTTT	CASSPHGGRGQSSGNTIYF
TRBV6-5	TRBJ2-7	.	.	TGTGCCAGCAGTCTTCTCCCCGGCTACGAGCAGTACTTC	CASSLLPGYEQYF
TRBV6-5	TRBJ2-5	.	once	TGTGCCAGCAGTCGCCCAGAAGGGTTGGAGACCCAGTACTTC	CASSRPEGLETQYF
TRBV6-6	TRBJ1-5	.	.	TGTGCCAGCGGACTCTCCAGGGTGTCTGGCAATCAGCCCCAGCATTTT	CASGLSRVSGNQPQHF
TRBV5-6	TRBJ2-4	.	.	TGTGCCAGCAGCCGCAGCCCGGGACCGACGCCACGCATTCAGTACTTC	CASSRSPGPTPRIQYF
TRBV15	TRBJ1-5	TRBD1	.	TGTGCCACCAGCAGAGATAGGGACAGAAAAAATCAGCCCCAGCATTTT	CATSRDRDRKNQPQHF
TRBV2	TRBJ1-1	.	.	TGTGCCAGCCATCGGGGCGCCGAAGCTTTCTTT	CASHRGAEAFF
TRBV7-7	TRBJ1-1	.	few	TGTGCTAGTTCTCCGGCTAACGGGGGTCGAGCTTTCTTT	CASSPANGGRAFF
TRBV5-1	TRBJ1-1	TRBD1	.	TGCGCCAGCAGCTTCCAGGGGGCAGTGTCTGAAGCTTTCTTT	CASSFQGAVSEAFF
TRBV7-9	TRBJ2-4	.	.	TGTGCCAGCAGCTTAGAGGGGGGATCAAACATTCAGTACTTC	CASSLEGGSNIQYF
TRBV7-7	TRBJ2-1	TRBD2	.	TGTGCTAGCAGCCGTTTAACTAGCGTCGATGAGCAGTTCTTC	CASSRLTSVDEQFF